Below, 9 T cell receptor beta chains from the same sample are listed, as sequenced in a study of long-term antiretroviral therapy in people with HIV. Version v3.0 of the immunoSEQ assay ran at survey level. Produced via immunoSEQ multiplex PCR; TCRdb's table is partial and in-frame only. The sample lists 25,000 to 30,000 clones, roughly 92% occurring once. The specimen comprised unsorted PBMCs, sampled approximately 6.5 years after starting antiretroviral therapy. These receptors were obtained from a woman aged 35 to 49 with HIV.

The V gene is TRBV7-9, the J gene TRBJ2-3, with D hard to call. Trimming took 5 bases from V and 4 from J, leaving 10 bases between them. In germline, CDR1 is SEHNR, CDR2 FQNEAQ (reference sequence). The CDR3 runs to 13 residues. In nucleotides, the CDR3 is TGTGCCAGCAGCCTATCACTGGCAGATACGCAGTATTTT. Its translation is CASSLSLADTQYF.

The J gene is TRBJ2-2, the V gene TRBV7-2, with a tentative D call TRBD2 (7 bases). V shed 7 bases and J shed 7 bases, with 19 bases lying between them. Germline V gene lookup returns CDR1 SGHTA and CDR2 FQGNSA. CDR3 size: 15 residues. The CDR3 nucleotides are TGTGCCAGCAACCCTGGGGGGGCTGGAAACGGGGAGCTGTTTTTT. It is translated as CASNPGGAGNGELFF. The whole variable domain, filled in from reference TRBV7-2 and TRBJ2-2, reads GAGVSQSPSNKVTEKGKDVELRCDPISGHTALYWYRQSLGQGLEFLIYFQGNSAPDKSGLPSDRFSAERTGGSVSTLTIQRTQQEDSAVYLCASNPGGAGNGELFFGEGSRLTVL.

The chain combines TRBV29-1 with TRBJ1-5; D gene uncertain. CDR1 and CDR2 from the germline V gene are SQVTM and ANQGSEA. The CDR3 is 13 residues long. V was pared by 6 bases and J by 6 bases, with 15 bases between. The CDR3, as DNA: TGCAGCGTGGGCACGGGAATGGGTCAGCCCCAGCATTTT. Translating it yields CSVGTGMGQPQHF.

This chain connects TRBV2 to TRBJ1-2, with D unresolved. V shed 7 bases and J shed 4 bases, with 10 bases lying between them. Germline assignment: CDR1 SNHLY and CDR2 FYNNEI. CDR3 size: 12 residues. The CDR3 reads CASTASLYGYTF. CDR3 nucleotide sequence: TGTGCCAGCACGGCATCCCTCTATGGCTACACCTTC.

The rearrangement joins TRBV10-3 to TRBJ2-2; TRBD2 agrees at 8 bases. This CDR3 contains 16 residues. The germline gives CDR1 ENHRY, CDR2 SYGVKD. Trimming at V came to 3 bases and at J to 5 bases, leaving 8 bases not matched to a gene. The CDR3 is CAISDFGGAQTGELFF. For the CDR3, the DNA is TGTGCCATCAGTGATTTCGGGGGGGCGCAAACCGGGGAGCTGTTTTTT.

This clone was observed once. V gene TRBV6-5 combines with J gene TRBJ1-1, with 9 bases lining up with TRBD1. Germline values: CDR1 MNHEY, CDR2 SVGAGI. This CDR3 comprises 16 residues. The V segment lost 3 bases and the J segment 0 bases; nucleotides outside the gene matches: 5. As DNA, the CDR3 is TGTGCCAGCAGTTATGGGACAGGGTTTATGAACACTGAAGCTTTCTTT. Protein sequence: CASSYGTGFMNTEAFF.

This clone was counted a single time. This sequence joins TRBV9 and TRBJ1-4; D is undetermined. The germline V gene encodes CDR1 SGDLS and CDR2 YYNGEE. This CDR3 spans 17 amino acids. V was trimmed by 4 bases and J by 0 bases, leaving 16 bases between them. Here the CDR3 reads CASSPPYSAATNEKLFF. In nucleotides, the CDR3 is TGTGCCAGCAGCCCACCCTATTCGGCAGCAACTAATGAAAAACTGTTTTTT.

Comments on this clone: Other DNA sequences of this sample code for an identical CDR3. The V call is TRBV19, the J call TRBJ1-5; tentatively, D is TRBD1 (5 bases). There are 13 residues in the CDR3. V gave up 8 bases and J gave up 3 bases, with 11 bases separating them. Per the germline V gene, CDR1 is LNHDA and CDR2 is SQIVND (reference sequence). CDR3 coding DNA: TGTGCCAGTTCTCGGGGCCCCAATCAGCCCCAGCATTTT. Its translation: CASSRGPNQPQHF.

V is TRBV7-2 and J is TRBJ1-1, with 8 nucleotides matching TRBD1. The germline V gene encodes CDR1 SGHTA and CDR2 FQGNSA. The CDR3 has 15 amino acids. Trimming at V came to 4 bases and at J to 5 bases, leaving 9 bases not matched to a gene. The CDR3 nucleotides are TGTGCCAGCAGCTCTAAACAGGGGGGAACGACTGAAGCTTTCTTT. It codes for CASSSKQGGTTEAFF.